This entry lists 17 T cell receptor beta chains sequenced from one sample in a study of T cells in Graves' hyperthyroidism and ophthalmopathy. Using RNA transcripts as the source, TCR beta CDR3 regions were amplified. The TCR CDR3 was amplified in a first-round RT-PCR using the HTBI primer set. TCRdb recomputed calls from the multiplex PCR reads with MiXCR, one row per CDR3 protein. The sample lists about 260,000 distinct CDR3 sequences, roughly 15% seen once, with around 28% in the top ten. What was sequenced was blood. Receptor source: a woman younger than 30 with Graves' ophthalmopathy.

This clonotype occurred many times. This sequence joins TRBV7-9 and TRBJ1-1, with D tentatively TRBD1 (5 bases). This CDR3 comprises 12 residues. CDR1 SEHNR and CDR2 FQNEAQ come from the germline V gene (reference sequence). With 4 bases removed from V and 9 bases from J, the gap between germline ends came to 12 bases. For the CDR3, the DNA is TGTGCCAGCAGCTCCGGACACGCCCAAGCTTTCTTT. Translating gives CASSSGHAQAFF.

The gene calls are TRBV28 and TRBJ1-1; D perhaps matches TRBD1 (6 bases). Germline values: CDR1 MDHEN, CDR2 SYDVKM. Trimming removed 5 bases at V and 5 bases at J, with 18 bases between. The CDR3 is 15 amino acids. CDR3: CASSPLSTGLTEAFF. The DNA of the CDR3 is TGTGCCAGCAGTCCACTATCCACAGGGCTGACTGAAGCTTTCTTT.

There are many counts of this clonotype. The chain has TRBV27 and TRBJ1-1; no clear D gene. Germline V gene lookup returns CDR1 MNHEY and CDR2 SMNVEV (reference sequence). This CDR3 has 14 residues. Trimming removed 6 bases from V and 1 base from J, with 12 bases in between. The CDR3 nucleotides read TGTGCCAGCAGGGCCCTAGGCGGGAACACTGAAGCTTTCTTT. Translating it yields CASRALGGNTEAFF.

This clonotype has a count of ten or more. V gene TRBV9 combines with J gene TRBJ2-1, with TRBD2 as a possible D gene (5 bases). The length of the CDR3 is 14 residues. CDR1 and CDR2 (germline): SGDLS, YYNGEE. Trimming stripped 0 bases from V and 9 bases from J, with 13 bases between. The DNA for the CDR3 is TGTGCCAGCAGCGTAGCTTCGGGAAAGGGTGAGCAGTTCTTC. Translated: CASSVASGKGEQFF. The variable domain in full, with the rest retrieved from reference TRBV9 and TRBJ2-1, is DSGVTQTPKHLITATGQRVTLRCSPRSGDLSVYWYQQSLDQGLQFLIQYYNGEERAKGNILERFSAQQFPDLHSELNLSSLELGDSALYFCASSVASGKGEQFFGPGTRLTVL.

The table lists this clonotype with a few counts. A clone one base away is much larger, so this may be a read error. This sequence joins TRBV28 and TRBJ2-1; no clear D. Germline loops: CDR1 MDHEN, CDR2 SYDVKM. V lost 2 bases, J lost 3 bases, and 11 bases lay in between. The CDR3 is made up of 15 amino acids. CDR3 nucleotide sequence: TGTGCCAGCAGTTTAATTGGGCGCCTCTACAATGAGCAGTTCTTC. As protein: CASSLIGRLYNEQFF.

This clonotype was seen at least ten times. The chain has TRBV11-2 and TRBJ2-6; TRBD2 matches at 8 bases. With V trimmed by 6 bases and J by 8 bases, 9 bases remained unmatched. CDR1 is SGHAT and CDR2 is FQNNGV in the germline V gene. CDR3 size: 15 residues. The CDR3 loop is CASRQYGRATNVLTF. The CDR3 DNA follows: TGTGCCAGCAGACAATACGGGAGGGCAACCAACGTCCTGACTTTC.

This clonotype was seen a handful of times. The chain is built from TRBV7-9 and TRBJ1-2; D gene uncertain. CDR1 and CDR2 (germline): SEHNR, FQNEAQ (reference sequence). V was shortened by 7 bases and J by 0 bases, with 9 bases between the two germline ends. The CDR3 consists of 13 residues. As DNA, the CDR3 is TGTGCCAGCAAGGATAAGGCTAACTATGGCTACACCTTC. Translation: CASKDKANYGYTF.

This clonotype was seen many times. The chain joins TRBV12-3 or TRBV12-4 to TRBJ1-4; D unresolved. V was clipped by 7 bases and J by 8 bases, with 11 bases between them. The CDR3 consists of 12 residues. The CDR3 bases are TGTGCCAGCAAGGCGGCGGGAGAAAAACTGTTTTTT. It is translated as CASKAAGEKLFF.

This chain connects TRBV7-3 to TRBJ2-3; 9 bases are a match to TRBD2. CDR1 and CDR2 from the germline V gene are SGHTA and FQGTGA. This CDR3 contains 16 residues. V lost 0 bases, J lost 4 bases, and 5 bases stayed unmatched. The CDR3 region is CASSLTGTSFADTQYF. The CDR3 bases are TGTGCCAGCAGCTTAACGGGGACTAGCTTCGCAGATACGCAGTATTTT.

At least ten counts were recorded for this clonotype. The chain uses TRBV7-8 and TRBJ2-3, with 10 nucleotides matching TRBD1. Germline CDR1 reads SGHVS; CDR2 reads FQNEAQ. V trimming: 4 bases; J trimming: 3 bases; junction bases outside the gene matches: 4. The length of the CDR3 is 15 residues. The CDR3 DNA is TGTGCCAGCAGCTATCGGACAGGGGGGACAGATACGCAGTATTTT. Translated: CASSYRTGGTDTQYF.

Ten or more counts support this clonotype. The rearrangement uses TRBV7-2 and TRBJ2-7; 10 bases align to TRBD2. Germline V CDR1 and CDR2: SGHTA, FQGNSA. This CDR3 is 15 amino acids long. V shed 4 bases and J 4 bases; nucleotides not matched to a gene: 7. Here the CDR3 reads CASSSGLADLYEQYF. Here the CDR3 DNA reads TGTGCCAGCAGCTCAGGACTAGCGGACTTATACGAGCAGTACTTC.

In this sample, this clonotype turned up many times. The genes are TRBV25-1 and TRBJ2-2; D ambiguous. The CDR3 totals 11 residues. Germline CDR1 MGHDK, CDR2 SYGVNS. Trimming took off 7 bases at V and 4 bases at J, with 4 bases between the two ends. CDR3 amino acids: CASTTTGELFF. DNA for the CDR3: TGTGCCAGCACCACCACCGGGGAGCTGTTTTTT.

This clonotype has ten or more counts. The chain links TRBV12-3 or TRBV12-4 to TRBJ2-1; 7 positions agree with TRBD1. This CDR3 comprises 15 residues. V shed 6 bases, J shed 5 bases, and the junction held 10 bases outside the gene matches. The CDR3 region is CASSPLRGQDNEQFF. CDR3 DNA sequence: TGTGCCAGCAGCCCACTTAGGGGGCAAGACAATGAGCAGTTCTTC.

This clonotype was recorded at least ten times. The chain recombines TRBV6-1 with TRBJ1-2; D gene unclear. V dropped 6 bases and J dropped 2 bases, with 7 bases sitting between them. The CDR3 totals 12 residues. CDR1 is MNHNS, CDR2 SASEGT, per germline. The CDR3 protein is CASRAQNYGYTF. The CDR3 nucleotides read TGTGCCAGCAGGGCACAAAACTATGGCTACACCTTC.

Comment on this clonotype: A much larger clone differs by one base, so this may be a read error. V gene TRBV6-2 or TRBV6-3 combines with J gene TRBJ2-1; D unresolved. The J call may be incorrect, as the DNA end agrees better with TRBJ2-7. Germline CDR1 and CDR2: MNHEY and SVGEGT. The CDR3 totals 13 residues. The CDR3 sequence: CASRVSSYNEQYF. Written as DNA, the CDR3 is TGTGCCAGCAGGGTCAGTTCCTACAATGAGCAGTACTTC.

Details on this clonotype: This may stem from a read error, because a much larger clone lies one nucleotide away. The chain recombines TRBV12-3 or TRBV12-4 with TRBJ1-2; D perhaps matches TRBD1 (6 bases). The CDR3 is made up of 15 amino acids. The CDR3 coding sequence is TGTGCCAGCAGTTTAGCCGGACAGAGCTCAGAGGGCTGCACCTTC. Translated, it gives CASSLAGQSSEGCTF.

This clonotype came up many times. V is TRBV3-1 and J is TRBJ1-1; maybe TRBD1 (5 bases). CDR3 length equals 15 residues. The V end lost 1 base, the J end lost 1 base, and 10 bases lay between the germline ends. Germline lookup yields CDR1 LGHDT and CDR2 YNNKEL (reference sequence). In DNA, the CDR3 is TGTGCCAGCAGCCAAGGGCGGACATCGAACACTGAAGCTTTCTTT. It yields the protein CASSQGRTSNTEAFF.